Given below is one TCR beta chain in context. The antigen remains undetermined. Germline CDR1 and CDR2: SGHRS and YFSETQ. Deletions cut 4 bases from V and 6 bases from J, with 19 bases between. This CDR3 has 15 residues. This record belongs to a study of cytomegalovirus exposure and HLA in healthy donors. Primers: 60 Vbeta forward and 13 Jbeta reverse. Sequencing was performed with immunoSEQ multiplex PCR; in TCRdb, only in-frame clones are kept and a portion is missing. The sample contains 100,000 to 120,000 clones, roughly 80% of which appear only once. Findings and limits, study-wide: The majority of CMV-associated TCR beta chains were reported as apparently HLA-restricted in a later analysis. Cytomegalovirus association was assigned to some 160 TCR beta chains. Earlier analysis found most TCR beta V segments productive about 87% or about 30% of the time.

Sequencing was carried out using PBMCs. The source is a man in his thirties or forties in good health and CMV-seropositive. The V gene is TRBV5-1, the J gene TRBJ1-2, with D uncertain. CDR3 coding DNA: TGCGCCAGCAGCAAGGACTCGTTGGGCGCGAATGGCTACACCTTC. It translates to CASSKDSLGANGYTF.